This TCR beta chain appears in the sequencing data of a study of T cells after yellow fever vaccination. One entry per CDR3 protein results from TCRdb running MiXCR on the 5' RACE reads. The sample lists a few hundred thousand distinct CDR3 sequences, around 3.6% occurring once. Material: PBMCs, obtained on the day of the yellow fever booster vaccination. The source of this sequence is a man between 18 and 29 years old who received the YFV17D yellow fever vaccine.

The CDR3 here is CASSYSIRGSGVGTDTQYF. The DNA for the CDR3 is TGTGCCAGCAGTTACTCGATTCGGGGGTCGGGAGTGGGCACAGATACGCAGTATTTT. V gene TRBV6-5 combines with J gene TRBJ2-3; possible D gene TRBD2, 6 bases. The CDR3 spans 19 residues. Germline CDR1 MNHEY, CDR2 SVGAGI. Trimming cost V 0 bases and J 1 base, with 20 bases left between them.